This T cell receptor beta chain originates from a study of CD8+ T cells in alopecia areata. V lost 0 bases to trimming and J lost 0 bases, with 8 bases between them. The germline V gene has CDR1 MNHEY and CDR2 SVGAGI. The CDR3 contains 16 residues. Reverse transcription of extracted RNA yielded cDNA, which provided the sequencing template. Clones were sequenced by immunoSEQ multiplex PCR, and TCRdb holds only the in-frame ones, with some missing. The sample lists over 150,000 clones, around 60% occurring once. In its sample, this clone was seen a few times. The sample's treatment: oral pan-JAK inhibitor, 5-10 mg twice daily.

The receptor was isolated from a human donor with alopecia areata. The sequences come from CD4+ T cells sorted from blood, collected at week 4, from a patient treated with tofacitinib. The chain combines TRBV6-5 with TRBJ1-4; D is unclear. This CDR3 reads CASSYSMSSTNEKLFF. CDR3 DNA: TGTGCCAGCAGTTACTCGATGTCCTCAACTAATGAAAAACTGTTTTTT.